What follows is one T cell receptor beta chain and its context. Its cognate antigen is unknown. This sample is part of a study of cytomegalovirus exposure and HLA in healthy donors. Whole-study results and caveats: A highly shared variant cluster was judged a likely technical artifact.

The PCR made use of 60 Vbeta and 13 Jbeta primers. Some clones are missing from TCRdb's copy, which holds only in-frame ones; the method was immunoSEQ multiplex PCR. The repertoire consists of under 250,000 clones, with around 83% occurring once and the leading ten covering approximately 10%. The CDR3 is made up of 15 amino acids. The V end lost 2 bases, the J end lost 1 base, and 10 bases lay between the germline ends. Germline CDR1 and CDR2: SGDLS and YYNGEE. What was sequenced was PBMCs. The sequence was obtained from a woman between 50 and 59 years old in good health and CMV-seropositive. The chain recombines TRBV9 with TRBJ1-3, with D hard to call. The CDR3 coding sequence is TGTGCCAGCAGCGTGGAGGGTCTGTCTGGAAACACCATATATTTT. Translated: CASSVEGLSGNTIYF.